A single T cell receptor beta chain is shown here with its context. What it binds is unknown. This sample is drawn from a study of cytomegalovirus exposure and HLA in healthy donors. Study details: Out of approximately 170 million T cells, an earlier analysis found fewer than 140 million unique TCR beta sequences in total. The study's findings and limits: The authors later found HLA-associated TCR beta chains more clonally expanded than equally common others. Some public TCRs appeared in many individuals, while most sequences were rare. A later analysis reportedly found fewer N-insertions in an Asian-associated ancestry cluster than the approximately 670-donor mean.

The CDR3 sequence is 13 residues long. V was cut by 6 bases and J by 7 bases, with 16 bases left in between. Germline CDR1 and CDR2: SGHRS and YFSETQ. Primers for the PCR totalled 60 Vbeta and 13 Jbeta. Measured with immunoSEQ multiplex PCR; TCRdb has only the in-frame clones, and not every one. The table includes some 99,000 clones, roughly three quarters detected once. The sequence derives from a female donor in good health and CMV-seronegative. The J gene is TRBJ1-1, the V gene TRBV5-1; D unclear. What was sequenced was PBMCs. DNA for the CDR3: TGCGCCAGCAAGGCTTCGCTCGGACTTGAAGCTTTCTTT. This gives the protein CASKASLGLEAFF. Full variable domain (rest looked up from reference TRBV5-1 and TRBJ1-1): KAGVTQTPRYLIKTRGQQVTLSCSPISGHRSVSWYQQTPGQGLQFLFEYFSETQRNKGNFPGRFSGRQFSNSRSEMNVSTLELGDSALYLCASKASLGLEAFFGQGTRLTVV.